This TCR beta chain appears in the sequencing data of a study of cytotoxic CD8 clonotypes in ibrutinib-treated CLL. For the study at large: Patient counts were 11 relapsed/refractory, approximately 15 treatment-naive and fewer than 18 IGHV unmutated.

Per the germline V gene, CDR1 is SEHNR and CDR2 is FQNEAQ (reference sequence). The CDR3 has 13 residues. Unmatched junction bases numbered 5, after V lost 5 bases and J lost 6 bases. The assay was immunoSEQ multiplex PCR, and TCRdb's table has in-frame clones only and misses some. The repertoire holds about 140,000 clones, 91% seen once, with more than 10% in the top ten. This TCR was recovered from a human donor with chronic lymphocytic leukemia. The input for sequencing was PBMCs, taken after 12 months of ibrutinib treatment. The chain is built from TRBV7-9 and TRBJ2-7, with TRBD1 matching 9 bases. For the CDR3, the DNA is TGTGCCAGCAGCGCTACAGGGGGCGCCGAGCAGTACTTC. Protein: CASSATGGAEQYF.